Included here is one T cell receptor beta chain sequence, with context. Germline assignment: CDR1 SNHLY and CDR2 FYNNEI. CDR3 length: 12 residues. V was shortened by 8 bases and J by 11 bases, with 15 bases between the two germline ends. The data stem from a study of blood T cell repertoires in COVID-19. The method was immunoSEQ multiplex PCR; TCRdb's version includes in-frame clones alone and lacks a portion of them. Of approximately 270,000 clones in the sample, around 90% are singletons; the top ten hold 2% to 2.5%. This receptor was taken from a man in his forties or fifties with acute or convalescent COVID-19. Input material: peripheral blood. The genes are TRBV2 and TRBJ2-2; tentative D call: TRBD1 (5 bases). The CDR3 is CASVTGRAELFF. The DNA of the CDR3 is TGTGCCAGCGTTACAGGACGTGCCGAGCTGTTTTTT.